The next 5 T cell receptor beta chains were all read from a single sample in a study of shared clonotypes between healthy human individuals. Sequencing was performed with immunoSEQ multiplex PCR; in TCRdb, only in-frame clones are kept and a portion is missing. The top ten clones hold 0.36% of a sample with fewer than 1.8 million clones, about 98.5% of them seen once. The sample taken for sequencing was naive CD4+ T cells sorted from blood. Regarding subset: CD45RA+ positively selected. These receptors were taken from a man under 40 in good health.

A word on this clone: This CDR3 is also generated by other DNA sequences in the sample. J is TRBJ2-3 and V is TRBV18; no clear D. Germline V CDR1 and CDR2: KGHSH, LQKENI. V lost 1 base and J lost 0, with 11 bases in between. This CDR3 has 16 residues. CDR3 nucleotide sequence: TGTGCCAGCTCACCACTTAGTGCGGCTAGCACAGATACGCAGTATTTT. This translates into CASSPLSAASTDTQYF.

The rearrangement links TRBV6-5 to TRBJ2-2, with TRBD2 as a possible D gene (6 bases). The CDR3 has 14 residues. Between the trimmed V and J ends, which lost 8 bases and 2 bases, there was a span of 12 bases. CDR1 MNHEY and CDR2 SVGAGI come from the germline V gene. CDR3 in amino acids: CASRGEINTGELFF. DNA of the CDR3: TGTGCCAGCCGCGGGGAAATTAACACCGGGGAGCTGTTTTTT.

The genes are TRBV27 and TRBJ1-1; maybe TRBD1 (6 bases). CDR1 is MNHEY, CDR2 SMNVEV, per germline (reference sequence). V was trimmed by 8 bases and J by 4 bases, leaving 17 bases between them. The CDR3 loop spans 14 amino acids. CDR3 loop: CASGIGGLGTEAFF. As DNA, the CDR3 is TGTGCCAGCGGGATAGGGGGTTTAGGCACTGAAGCTTTCTTT.

This clone was counted once. The chain combines TRBV19 with TRBJ1-2; 12 bases map to TRBD1. The junction had 9 bases not matched to a gene; V was cut back by 6 bases and J by 4 bases. Per the germline V gene, CDR1 is LNHDA and CDR2 is SQIVND (reference sequence). This CDR3 has 16 amino acids. CDR3 sequence (DNA): TGTGCCAGTAGCTACTCCGGGACAGGGGGCGTCTATGGCTACACCTTC. It encodes CASSYSGTGGVYGYTF.

In regard to this clone: Other DNA sequences in the same sample also yield this CDR3. The chain combines TRBV5-4 with TRBJ2-5; D could derive from TRBD1 or TRBD2 (6 bases each). V was cut by 2 bases and J by 1 base, with 9 bases left in between. CDR1 and CDR2 (germline): SGHNT, YYREEE (reference sequence). The CDR3 totals 14 residues. The CDR3 sequence: CASSLGGGQETQYF. DNA of the CDR3: TGTGCCAGCAGCTTAGGGGGAGGCCAAGAGACCCAGTACTTC.